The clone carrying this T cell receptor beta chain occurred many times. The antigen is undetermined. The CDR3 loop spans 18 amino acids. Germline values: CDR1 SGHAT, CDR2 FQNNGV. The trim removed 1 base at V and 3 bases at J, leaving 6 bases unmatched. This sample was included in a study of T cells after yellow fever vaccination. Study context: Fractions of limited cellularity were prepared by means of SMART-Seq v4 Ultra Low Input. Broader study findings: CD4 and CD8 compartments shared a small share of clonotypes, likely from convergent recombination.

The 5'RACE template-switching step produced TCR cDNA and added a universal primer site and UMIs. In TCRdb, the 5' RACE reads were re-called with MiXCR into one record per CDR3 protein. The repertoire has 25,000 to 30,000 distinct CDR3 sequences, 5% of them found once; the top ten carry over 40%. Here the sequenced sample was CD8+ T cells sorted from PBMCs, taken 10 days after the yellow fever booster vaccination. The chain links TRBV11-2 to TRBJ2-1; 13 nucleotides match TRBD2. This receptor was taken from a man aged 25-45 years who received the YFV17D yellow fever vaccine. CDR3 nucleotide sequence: TGTGCCAGCAGCTTAGTAGAACTAGCGGGAGGGATCTACAATGAGCAGTTCTTC. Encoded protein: CASSLVELAGGIYNEQFF.